The 17 T cell receptor beta chains below come from one sample, sequenced in a study of T cell responses to AZD1222 COVID-19 vaccine. Using immunoSEQ multiplex PCR, the repertoire was profiled, and TCRdb retains in-frame clones only, with some absent. The sample contains more than 250,000 clones, roughly 93% of which appear only once. The specimen was peripheral blood, collected on day 0 of AZD1222 vaccination. The receptors shown here come from an adult in good health.

This clone was detected once. Here the CDR3 reads CASSSSGGTDTQYF. CDR3 in DNA: TGTGCCAGCAGCTCGTCTGGGGGCACAGATACGCAGTATTTT. The genes are TRBV5-6 and TRBJ2-3; no clear D gene. Germline V gene lookup returns CDR1 SGHDT and CDR2 YYEEEE. V was pared by 3 bases and J by 1 base, with 9 bases between. The CDR3 is 14 residues long.

This clone was seen just once. This chain links TRBV7-9 with TRBJ2-5, with 14 bases lining up with TRBD2. Trimming at V came to 3 bases and at J to 5 bases, leaving 2 bases not matched to a gene. The CDR3 sequence is 15 residues long. The germline V gene encodes CDR1 SEHNR and CDR2 FQNEAQ (reference sequence). The CDR3 is CASSLTSGGVETQYF. DNA for the CDR3: TGTGCCAGCAGCTTGACTAGCGGGGGGGTGGAGACCCAGTACTTC.

This clone was detected once. The rearrangement uses TRBV5-5 and TRBJ1-3; unclear D gene. CDR3 length: 13 residues. Germline values: CDR1 SGHKS, CDR2 YYEKEE (reference sequence). Deletions cut 7 bases from V and 0 bases from J, with 8 bases between. The CDR3 reads CASHLYSGNTIYF. In DNA, the CDR3 is TGTGCCAGCCACTTGTACTCTGGAAACACCATATATTTT.

The chain combines TRBV10-3 with TRBJ2-1, with a possible D match to TRBD2 (5 bases). The CDR3 sequence is 17 residues long. Germline V gives CDR1 ENHRY, CDR2 SYGVKD. The V end was cut by 0 bases, the J end by 0 bases, with 12 bases between. CDR3 sequence: CAISESSGLSSYNEQFF. Here the CDR3 DNA reads TGTGCCATCAGTGAGTCGAGCGGCCTGAGCTCCTACAATGAGCAGTTCTTC.

DNA for the CDR3: TGTGCCAGCAGTTACTCCGGGTTTGGCAATCAGCCCCAGCATTTT. This translates into CASSYSGFGNQPQHF. V usage is TRBV6-6 and J usage is TRBJ1-5; no reliable D call. V was shortened by 0 bases and J by 2 bases, with 8 bases between the two germline ends. Germline CDR1 reads MNHNY; CDR2 reads SVGAGI (reference sequence). The CDR3 has 15 amino acids.

The chain joins TRBV2 to TRBJ1-1; possible D gene TRBD1, 6 bases. Germline loops: CDR1 SNHLY, CDR2 FYNNEI. V was pared by 5 bases and J by 5 bases, with 15 bases between. The length of the CDR3 is 14 residues. This CDR3 reads CASSPERGRTEAFF. As DNA, the CDR3 is TGTGCCAGCAGTCCTGAGAGGGGGAGAACTGAAGCTTTCTTT.

The table lists this clone with a few counts. The chain has TRBV30 and TRBJ2-2; D not certain. The CDR3 sequence is 14 residues long. Trimming took off 0 bases at V and 6 bases at J, with 11 bases between the two ends. Per germline, CDR1 GTSNPN and CDR2 SVGIG (reference sequence). The CDR3 DNA reads TGTGCCTGGAGTGTACCCGTTTGGTCCGGGGAGCTGTTTTTT. This translates into CAWSVPVWSGELFF.

The chain links TRBV19 to TRBJ2-3; weak D call: TRBD2 (5 bases). Germline V gives CDR1 LNHDA, CDR2 SQIVND (reference sequence). V lost 3 bases to trimming and J lost 5 bases, with 18 bases between them. The CDR3 totals 16 residues. The CDR3 reads CASSIGSGRRLDTQYF. The CDR3 DNA follows: TGTGCCAGTAGTATTGGGTCGGGCAGGAGGTTAGATACGCAGTATTTT.

The V and J genes are TRBV2 and TRBJ1-4; D not certain. CDR3 length: 18 amino acids. The germline V gene encodes CDR1 SNHLY and CDR2 FYNNEI. The V gene lost 2 bases and the J gene lost 7 bases, with 23 bases spanning the gap. CDR3 nucleotides: TGTGCCAGCAGTGAATCCCAGCGGAACAAGGCCCTTAGTGAAAAACTGTTTTTT. Amino acids: CASSESQRNKALSEKLFF.

This clone has only one observation. The rearrangement uses TRBV28 and TRBJ2-2; 10 positions agree with TRBD2. Germline values: CDR1 MDHEN, CDR2 SYDVKM. The CDR3 loop spans 16 amino acids. J lost 7 bases, V lost 4 bases, and 9 bases had no gene match. CDR3 protein: CASSSRTSGTVGELFF. The DNA for the CDR3 is TGTGCCAGCAGTTCACGGACTAGCGGAACGGTCGGGGAGCTGTTTTTT.

V is TRBV5-1 and J is TRBJ1-2; D not resolved. This CDR3 has 14 residues. Germline V gene sequence: CDR1 SGHRS, CDR2 YFSETQ. Trimming pared 0 bases from V and 2 bases from J, leaving 8 bases between. The CDR3 nucleotides read TGCGCCAGCAGCTTGGCCCCGGGGAACTATGGCTACACCTTC. As protein: CASSLAPGNYGYTF.

The DNA for the CDR3 is TGTGCCAGCAGCTCACAGGGCTCCACTGAAGCTTTCTTT. It is translated as CASSSQGSTEAFF. The chain links TRBV7-8 to TRBJ1-1; the D gene is possibly TRBD1 (6 bases). The CDR3 length is 13 residues. Trimming left V 4 bases short and J 4 bases short, with 10 bases between. Looked up from germline, CDR1 is SGHVS and CDR2 is FQNEAQ.

This chain uses TRBV19 with TRBJ1-2; 10 bases are shared with TRBD1. Germline V gene sequence: CDR1 LNHDA, CDR2 SQIVND (reference sequence). The ends lost 6 bases at V and 2 bases at J; junction bases unmatched: 6. This CDR3 is 15 amino acids long. CDR3 in amino acids: CASSSRDRGNYGYTF. The DNA for the CDR3 is TGTGCCAGTAGCTCACGGGACAGGGGCAACTATGGCTACACCTTC.

The CDR3 DNA follows: TGTGCCAGCAGCTTAGGACCGGTAACCTACAATGAGCAGTTCTTC. Residues: CASSLGPVTYNEQFF. The V call is TRBV7-3, the J call TRBJ2-1; D is unclear. The ends were cut back, 2 bases at V and 2 bases at J, with 10 bases in the middle. This CDR3 contains 15 residues. Looked up from germline, CDR1 is SGHTA and CDR2 is FQGTGA.

The chain couples TRBV2 to TRBJ1-5, with TRBD1 as a possible D gene (5 bases). The CDR3 contains 14 residues. Germline CDR1 and CDR2: SNHLY and FYNNEI. Between the trimmed V and J ends, which lost 4 bases and 11 bases, there was a span of 18 bases. This chain's CDR3 is CASSGEWGGMAQHF. CDR3 sequence (DNA): TGTGCCAGCAGTGGAGAATGGGGGGGAATGGCCCAGCATTTT.

This clone was seen a single time. This sequence joins TRBV4-2 and TRBJ2-3; TRBD2 matches at 9 bases. Germline assignment: CDR1 LGHNA and CDR2 YNFKEQ. V dropped 1 base and J dropped 0; count of bases not matched to a gene: 2. CDR3 length: 16 residues. The CDR3 DNA reads TGTGCCAGCAGCCAAGTAGCGGGGGCAAGCACAGATACGCAGTATTTT. It encodes CASSQVAGASTDTQYF.

The CDR3, as DNA: TGTGCCACCAGCAGAGATAGGAGTAGGCCGAATGAAAAACTGTTTTTT. It translates to CATSRDRSRPNEKLFF. J is TRBJ1-4 and V is TRBV15, with no clear D. Germline CDR1 and CDR2: LNHNV and YYDKDF (reference sequence). The V and J ends lost 0 bases and 5 bases respectively, with 13 bases between them. The CDR3 runs to 16 residues.